This TCR beta chain was found in a study of blood T cell repertoires in COVID-19. The overall study: Acute and convalescent COVID-19 specimens originated in the United States, Italy and Spain. In each case, the material was cDNA or gDNA derived from T cells, B-cell-depleted T cells, or PBMCs.

Only in-frame clones appear in the TCRdb table, and some are missing; sequencing was by immunoSEQ multiplex PCR. The sample yields fewer than 500,000 clones, roughly 89% seen once. This clone was seen only once. From germline, CDR1 is SGHRS and CDR2 YFSETQ. V lost 0 bases to trimming and J lost 4 bases; unmatched junction nucleotides: 9. This CDR3 has 17 amino acids. The chain joins TRBV5-1 to TRBJ2-7, with 11 nucleotides matching TRBD1. This receptor was taken from a man younger than 35 with COVID-19, enrolled during active disease. Sequencing was done on a sample of peripheral blood. This CDR3 is CASSLGIGGQGVYEQYF. The CDR3 coding sequence is TGCGCCAGCAGCTTGGGTATTGGGGGACAGGGGGTATACGAGCAGTACTTC. The whole variable domain, filled in from reference TRBV5-1 and TRBJ2-7, reads KAGVTQTPRYLIKTRGQQVTLSCSPISGHRSVSWYQQTPGQGLQFLFEYFSETQRNKGNFPGRFSGRQFSNSRSEMNVSTLELGDSALYLCASSLGIGGQGVYEQYFGPGTRLTVT.